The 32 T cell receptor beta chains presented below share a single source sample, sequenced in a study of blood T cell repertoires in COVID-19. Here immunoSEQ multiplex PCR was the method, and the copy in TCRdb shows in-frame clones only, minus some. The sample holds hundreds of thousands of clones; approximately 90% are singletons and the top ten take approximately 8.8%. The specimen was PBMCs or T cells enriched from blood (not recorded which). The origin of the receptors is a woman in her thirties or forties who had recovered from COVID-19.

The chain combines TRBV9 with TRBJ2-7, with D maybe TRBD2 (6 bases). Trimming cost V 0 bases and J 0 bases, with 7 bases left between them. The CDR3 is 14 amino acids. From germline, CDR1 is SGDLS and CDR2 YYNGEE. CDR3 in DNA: TGTGCCAGCAGCGTAGACGGGAGCTCCTACGAGCAGTACTTC. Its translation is CASSVDGSSYEQYF.

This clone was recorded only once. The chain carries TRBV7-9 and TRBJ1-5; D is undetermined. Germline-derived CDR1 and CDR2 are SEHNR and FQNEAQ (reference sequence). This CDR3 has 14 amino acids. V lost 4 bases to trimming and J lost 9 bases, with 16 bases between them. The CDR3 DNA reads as TGTGCCAGCAGCTCCGGTCTAGCTCGAGGGCCCCAGCATTTT. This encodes CASSSGLARGPQHF. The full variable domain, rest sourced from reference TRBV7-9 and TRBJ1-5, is DTGVSQNPRHKITKRGQNVTFRCDPISEHNRLYWYRQTLGQGPEFLTYFQNEAQLEKSRLLSDRFSAERPKGSFSTLEIQRTEQGDSAMYLCASSSGLARGPQHFGDGTRLSIL.

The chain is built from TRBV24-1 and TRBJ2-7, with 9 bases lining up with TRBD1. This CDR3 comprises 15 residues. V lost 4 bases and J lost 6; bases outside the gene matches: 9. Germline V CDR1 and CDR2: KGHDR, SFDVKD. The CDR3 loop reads CATSDSGTGPREQYF. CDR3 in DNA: TGTGCCACCAGTGACTCCGGGACAGGGCCGCGCGAGCAGTACTTC.

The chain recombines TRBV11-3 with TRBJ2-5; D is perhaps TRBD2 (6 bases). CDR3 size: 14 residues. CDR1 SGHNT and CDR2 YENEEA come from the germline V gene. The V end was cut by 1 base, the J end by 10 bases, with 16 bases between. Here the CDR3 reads CASSLVLSGGIQYF. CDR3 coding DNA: TGTGCCAGCAGCTTAGTTTTGTCAGGAGGGATCCAGTACTTC.

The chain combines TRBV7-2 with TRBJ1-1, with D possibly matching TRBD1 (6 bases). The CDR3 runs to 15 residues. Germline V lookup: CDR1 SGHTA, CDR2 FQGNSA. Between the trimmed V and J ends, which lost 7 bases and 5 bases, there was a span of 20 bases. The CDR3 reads CASKSPRRRGTEAFF. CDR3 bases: TGTGCCAGCAAATCCCCTAGAAGAAGGGGGACTGAAGCTTTCTTT.

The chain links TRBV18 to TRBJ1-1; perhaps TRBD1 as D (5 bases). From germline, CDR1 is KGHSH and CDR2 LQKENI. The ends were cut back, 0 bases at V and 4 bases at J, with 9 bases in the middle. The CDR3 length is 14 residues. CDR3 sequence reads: CASSPPKGITEAFF. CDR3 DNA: TGTGCCAGCTCACCACCGAAGGGGATCACTGAAGCTTTCTTT.

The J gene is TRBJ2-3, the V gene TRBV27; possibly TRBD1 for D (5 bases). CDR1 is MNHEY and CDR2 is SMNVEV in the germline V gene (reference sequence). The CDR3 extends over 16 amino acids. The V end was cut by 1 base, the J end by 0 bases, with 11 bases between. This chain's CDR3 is CASSLFWPGSTDTQYF. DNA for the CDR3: TGTGCCAGCAGTTTATTCTGGCCAGGGAGCACAGATACGCAGTATTTT.

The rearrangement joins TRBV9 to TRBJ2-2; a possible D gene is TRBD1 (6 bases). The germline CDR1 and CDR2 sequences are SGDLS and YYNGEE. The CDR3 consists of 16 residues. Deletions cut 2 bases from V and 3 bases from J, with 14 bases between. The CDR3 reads CASSVHRRTDTGELFF. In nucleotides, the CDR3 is TGTGCCAGCAGCGTCCACCGTCGGACAGACACCGGGGAGCTGTTTTTT.

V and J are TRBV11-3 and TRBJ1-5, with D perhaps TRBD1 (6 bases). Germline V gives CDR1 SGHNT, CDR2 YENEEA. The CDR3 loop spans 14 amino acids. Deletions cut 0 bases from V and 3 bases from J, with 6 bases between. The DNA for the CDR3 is TGTGCCAGCAGCTTAGAGGGGGCCAATCAGCCCCAGCATTTT. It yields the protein CASSLEGANQPQHF.

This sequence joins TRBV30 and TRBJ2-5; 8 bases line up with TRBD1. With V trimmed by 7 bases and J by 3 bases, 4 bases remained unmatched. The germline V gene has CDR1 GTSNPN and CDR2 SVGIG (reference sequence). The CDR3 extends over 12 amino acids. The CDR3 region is CALYRGKETQYF. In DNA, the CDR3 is TGTGCCTTGTACAGGGGGAAAGAGACCCAGTACTTC.

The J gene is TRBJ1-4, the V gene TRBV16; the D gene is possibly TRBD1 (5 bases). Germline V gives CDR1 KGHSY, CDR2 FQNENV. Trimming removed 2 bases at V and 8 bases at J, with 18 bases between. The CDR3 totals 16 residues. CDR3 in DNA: TGTGCCAGCAGCCAACCTGGGGCCCCGGGAGGAGAAAAACTGTTTTTT. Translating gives CASSQPGAPGGEKLFF.

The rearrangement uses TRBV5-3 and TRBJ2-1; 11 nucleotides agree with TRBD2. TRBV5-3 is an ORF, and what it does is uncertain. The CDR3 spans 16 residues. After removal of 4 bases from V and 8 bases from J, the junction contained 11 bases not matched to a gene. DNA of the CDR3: TGTGCCAGAAGCCCCGTTAGCGGGGGGGGCGGAGATGAGCAGTTCTTC. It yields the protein CARSPVSGGGGDEQFF.

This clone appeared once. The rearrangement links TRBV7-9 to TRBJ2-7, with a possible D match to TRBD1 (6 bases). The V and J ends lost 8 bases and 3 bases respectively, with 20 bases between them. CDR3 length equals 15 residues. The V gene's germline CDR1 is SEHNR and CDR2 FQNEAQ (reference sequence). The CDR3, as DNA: TGTGCCAGCGGCCACGGCGACAGGCCAGACTACGAGCAGTACTTC. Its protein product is CASGHGDRPDYEQYF.

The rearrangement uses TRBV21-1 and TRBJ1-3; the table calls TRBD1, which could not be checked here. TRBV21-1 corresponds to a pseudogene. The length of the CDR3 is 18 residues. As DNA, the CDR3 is TGTGCCAGCAGCAAAAGTTTCCGGGACAGGGCATTCAGAAACACCATATATTTT. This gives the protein CASSKSFRDRAFRNTIYF.

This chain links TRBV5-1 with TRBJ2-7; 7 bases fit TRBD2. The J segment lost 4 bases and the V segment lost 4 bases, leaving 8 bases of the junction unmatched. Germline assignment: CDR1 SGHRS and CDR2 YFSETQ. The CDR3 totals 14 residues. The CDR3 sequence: CASSVGGLGYEQYF. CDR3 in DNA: TGCGCCAGCAGCGTGGGAGGGCTAGGGTACGAGCAGTACTTC.

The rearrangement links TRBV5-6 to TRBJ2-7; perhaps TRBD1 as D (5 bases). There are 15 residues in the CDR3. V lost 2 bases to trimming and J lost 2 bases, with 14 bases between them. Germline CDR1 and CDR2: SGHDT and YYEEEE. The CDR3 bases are TGTGCCAGCAGCTTAAACTGGGGCCCCACCTACGAGCAGTACTTC. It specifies CASSLNWGPTYEQYF.

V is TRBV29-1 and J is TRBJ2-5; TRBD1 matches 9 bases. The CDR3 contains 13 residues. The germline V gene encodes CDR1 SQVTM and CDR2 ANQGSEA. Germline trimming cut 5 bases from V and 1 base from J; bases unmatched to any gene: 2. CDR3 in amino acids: CSVMTGGQETQYF. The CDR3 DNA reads TGCAGCGTTATGACAGGGGGCCAAGAGACCCAGTACTTC.

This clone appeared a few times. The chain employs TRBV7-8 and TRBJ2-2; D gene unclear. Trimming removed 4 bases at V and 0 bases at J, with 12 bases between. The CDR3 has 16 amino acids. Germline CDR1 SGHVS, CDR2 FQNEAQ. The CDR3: CASSSVSSANTGELFF. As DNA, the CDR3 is TGTGCCAGCAGCTCTGTGTCTTCCGCGAACACCGGGGAGCTGTTTTTT.

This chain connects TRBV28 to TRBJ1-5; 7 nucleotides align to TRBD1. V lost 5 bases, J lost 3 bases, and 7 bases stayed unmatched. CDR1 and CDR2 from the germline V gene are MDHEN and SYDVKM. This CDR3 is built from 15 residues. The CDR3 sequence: CASSGETGNNQPQHF. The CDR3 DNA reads TGTGCCAGCAGTGGGGAGACAGGGAACAATCAGCCCCAGCATTTT.

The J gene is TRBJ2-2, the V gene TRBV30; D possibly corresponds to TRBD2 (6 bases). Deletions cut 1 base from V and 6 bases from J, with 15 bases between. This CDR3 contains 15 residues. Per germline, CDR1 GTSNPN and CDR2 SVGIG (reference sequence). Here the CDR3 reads CAWSEASAGAGELFF. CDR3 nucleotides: TGTGCCTGGAGTGAGGCTAGCGCCGGGGCCGGGGAGCTGTTTTTT.

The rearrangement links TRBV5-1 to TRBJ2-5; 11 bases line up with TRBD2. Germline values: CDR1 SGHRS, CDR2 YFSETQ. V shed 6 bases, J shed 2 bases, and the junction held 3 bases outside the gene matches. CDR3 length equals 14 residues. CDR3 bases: TGCGCCAGCAAACTAGCGGGGGTTCAAGAGACCCAGTACTTC. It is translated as CASKLAGVQETQYF.

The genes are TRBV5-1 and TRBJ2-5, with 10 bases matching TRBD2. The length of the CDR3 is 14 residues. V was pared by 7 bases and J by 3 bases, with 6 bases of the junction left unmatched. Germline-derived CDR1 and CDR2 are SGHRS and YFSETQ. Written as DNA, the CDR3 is TGCGCCAGCCGTCCCACTAGCGGGAAAGAGACCCAGTACTTC. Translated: CASRPTSGKETQYF.

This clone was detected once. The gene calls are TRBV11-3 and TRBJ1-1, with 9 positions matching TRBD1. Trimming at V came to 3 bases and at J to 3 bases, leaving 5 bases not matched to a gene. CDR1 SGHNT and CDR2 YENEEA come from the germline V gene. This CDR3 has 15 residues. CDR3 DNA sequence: TGTGCCAGCAGCTTCGGACAGGGGAAGGACACTGAAGCTTTCTTT. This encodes CASSFGQGKDTEAFF.

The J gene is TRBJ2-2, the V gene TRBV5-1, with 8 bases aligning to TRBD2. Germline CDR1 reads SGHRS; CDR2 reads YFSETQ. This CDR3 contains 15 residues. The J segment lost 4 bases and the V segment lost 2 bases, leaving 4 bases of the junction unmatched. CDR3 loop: CASSLAGDSTGELFF. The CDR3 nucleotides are TGCGCCAGCAGCTTAGCGGGAGATAGCACCGGGGAGCTGTTTTTT.

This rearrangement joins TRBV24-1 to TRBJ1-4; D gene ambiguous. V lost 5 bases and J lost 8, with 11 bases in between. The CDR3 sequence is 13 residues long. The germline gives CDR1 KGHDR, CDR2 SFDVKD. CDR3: CATSARATEKLFF. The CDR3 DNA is TGTGCCACCAGTGCGCGGGCAACCGAAAAACTGTTTTTT.

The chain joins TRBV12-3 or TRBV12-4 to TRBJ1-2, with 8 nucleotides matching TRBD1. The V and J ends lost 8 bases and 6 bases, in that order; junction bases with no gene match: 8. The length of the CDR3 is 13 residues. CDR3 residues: CASFRTGSNGYTF. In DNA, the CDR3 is TGTGCCAGCTTTAGGACAGGGTCGAATGGCTACACCTTC.

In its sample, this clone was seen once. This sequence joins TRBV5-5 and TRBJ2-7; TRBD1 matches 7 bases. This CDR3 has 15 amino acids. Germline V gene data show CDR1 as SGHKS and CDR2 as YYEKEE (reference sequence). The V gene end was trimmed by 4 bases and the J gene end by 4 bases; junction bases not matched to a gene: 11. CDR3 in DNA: TGTGCCAGCAGCCCCGAGGGGGCAGGATATTACGAGCAGTACTTC. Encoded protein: CASSPEGAGYYEQYF.

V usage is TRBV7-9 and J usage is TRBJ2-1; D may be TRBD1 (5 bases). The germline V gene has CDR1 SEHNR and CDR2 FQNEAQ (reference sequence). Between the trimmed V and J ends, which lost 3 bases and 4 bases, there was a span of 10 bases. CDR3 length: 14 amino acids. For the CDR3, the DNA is TGTGCCAGCAGCTTCCAACGACAGTACAATGAGCAGTTCTTC. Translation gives CASSFQRQYNEQFF.

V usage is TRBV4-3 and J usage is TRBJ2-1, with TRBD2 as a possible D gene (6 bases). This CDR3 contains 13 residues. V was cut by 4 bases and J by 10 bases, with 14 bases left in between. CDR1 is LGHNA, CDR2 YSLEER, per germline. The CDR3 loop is CASSRTPGDEQFF. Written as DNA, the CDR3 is TGCGCCAGCAGCCGGACGCCGGGGGACGAGCAGTTCTTC.

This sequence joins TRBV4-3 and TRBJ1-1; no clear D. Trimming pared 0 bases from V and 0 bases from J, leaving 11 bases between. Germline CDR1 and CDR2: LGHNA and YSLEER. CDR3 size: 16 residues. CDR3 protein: CASSQDPGSVNTEAFF. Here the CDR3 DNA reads TGCGCCAGCAGCCAAGATCCCGGTTCGGTGAACACTGAAGCTTTCTTT.

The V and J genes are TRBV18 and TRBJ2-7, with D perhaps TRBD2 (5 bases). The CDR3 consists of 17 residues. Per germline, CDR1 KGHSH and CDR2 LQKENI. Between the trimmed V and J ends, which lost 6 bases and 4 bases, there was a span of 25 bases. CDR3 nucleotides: TGTGCCAGCTCCCTCATCACTCGGACTGTTTTGGGTTACGAGCAGTACTTC. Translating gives CASSLITRTVLGYEQYF. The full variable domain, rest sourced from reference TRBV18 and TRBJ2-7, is NAGVMQNPRHLVRRRGQEARLRCSPMKGHSHVYWYRQLPEEGLKFMVYLQKENIIDESGMPKERFSAEFPKEGPSILRIQQVVRGDSAAYFCASSLITRTVLGYEQYFGPGTRLTVT.

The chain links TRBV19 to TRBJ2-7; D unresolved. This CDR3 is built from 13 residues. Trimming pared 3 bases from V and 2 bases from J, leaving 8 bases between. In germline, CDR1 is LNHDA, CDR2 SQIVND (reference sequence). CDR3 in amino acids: CASSMIPAYEQYF. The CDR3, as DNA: TGTGCCAGTAGTATGATCCCGGCCTACGAGCAGTACTTC.